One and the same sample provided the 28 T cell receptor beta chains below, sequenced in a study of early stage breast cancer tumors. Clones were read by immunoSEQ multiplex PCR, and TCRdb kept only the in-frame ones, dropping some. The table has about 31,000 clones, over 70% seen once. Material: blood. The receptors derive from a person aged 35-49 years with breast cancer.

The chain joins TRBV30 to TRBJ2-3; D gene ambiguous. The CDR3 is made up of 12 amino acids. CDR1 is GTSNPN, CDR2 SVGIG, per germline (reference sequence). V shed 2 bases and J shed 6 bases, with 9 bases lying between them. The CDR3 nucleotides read TGTGCCTGGAGTCACCCCCTGGATACGCAGTATTTT. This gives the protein CAWSHPLDTQYF.

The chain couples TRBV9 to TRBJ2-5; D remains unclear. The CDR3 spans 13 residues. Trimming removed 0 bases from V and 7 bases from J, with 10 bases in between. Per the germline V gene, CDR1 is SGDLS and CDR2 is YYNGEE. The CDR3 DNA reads TGTGCCAGCAGCGTAGATTATAAAGGGACCCAGTACTTC. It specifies CASSVDYKGTQYF.

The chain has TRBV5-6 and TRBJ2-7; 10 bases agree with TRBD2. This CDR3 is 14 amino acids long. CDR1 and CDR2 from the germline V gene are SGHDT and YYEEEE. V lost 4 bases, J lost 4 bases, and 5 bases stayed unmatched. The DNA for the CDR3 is TGTGCCAGCAGCCCTGGACTAGCGGAGTACGAGCAGTACTTC. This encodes CASSPGLAEYEQYF.

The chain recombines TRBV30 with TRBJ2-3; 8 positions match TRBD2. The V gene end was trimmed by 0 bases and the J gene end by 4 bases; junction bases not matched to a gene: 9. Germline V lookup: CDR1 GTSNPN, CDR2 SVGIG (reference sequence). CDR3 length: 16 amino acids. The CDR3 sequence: CAWSVRGAGVPDTQYF. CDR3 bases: TGTGCCTGGAGTGTACGAGGAGCGGGAGTCCCAGATACGCAGTATTTT.

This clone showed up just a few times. The CDR3 sequence: CASSLRWGEGLYEQYF. DNA of the CDR3: TGTGCCAGCAGTTTAAGGTGGGGGGAAGGGCTCTACGAGCAGTACTTC. The chain links TRBV27 to TRBJ2-7; maybe TRBD2 (6 bases). The germline V gene has CDR1 MNHEY and CDR2 SMNVEV (reference sequence). V was trimmed by 2 bases and J by 3 bases, leaving 17 bases between them. The CDR3 has 16 amino acids.

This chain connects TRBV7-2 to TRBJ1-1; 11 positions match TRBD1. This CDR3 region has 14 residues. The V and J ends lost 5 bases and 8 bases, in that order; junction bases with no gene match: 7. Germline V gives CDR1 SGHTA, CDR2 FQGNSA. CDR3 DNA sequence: TGTGCCAGCAGCACCCGGACAGGGGGCGCCGAAGCTTTCTTT. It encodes CASSTRTGGAEAFF.

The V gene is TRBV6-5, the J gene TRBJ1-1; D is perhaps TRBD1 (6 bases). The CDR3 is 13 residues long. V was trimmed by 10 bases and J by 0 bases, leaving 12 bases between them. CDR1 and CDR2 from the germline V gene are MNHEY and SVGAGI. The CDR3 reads CAIARGMNTEAFF. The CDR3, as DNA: TGTGCCATCGCCAGGGGTATGAACACTGAAGCTTTCTTT.

As DNA, the CDR3 is TGTGCCAGCAGCTGGACCGGCGGGGGGCACACAGATACGCAGTATTTT. Its translation is CASSWTGGGHTDTQYF. The gene calls are TRBV7-8 and TRBJ2-3, with TRBD2 matching over 8 bases. CDR3 length: 16 residues. After removal of 4 bases from V and 2 bases from J, the junction contained 8 bases not matched to a gene. Germline CDR1 reads SGHVS; CDR2 reads FQNEAQ.

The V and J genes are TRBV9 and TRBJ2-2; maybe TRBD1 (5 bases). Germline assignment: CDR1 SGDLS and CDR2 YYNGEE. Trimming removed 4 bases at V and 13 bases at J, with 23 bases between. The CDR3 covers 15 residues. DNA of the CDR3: TGTGCCAGCAGCTTCAGCAGGGATGAAATGGGCGGGCTGTTTTTT. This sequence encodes CASSFSRDEMGGLFF.

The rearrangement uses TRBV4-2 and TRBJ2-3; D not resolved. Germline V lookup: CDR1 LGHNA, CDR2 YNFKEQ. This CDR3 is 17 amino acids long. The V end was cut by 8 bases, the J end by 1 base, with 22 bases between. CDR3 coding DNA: TGTGCCAGCGGTTCCCAGTCCTATACCCAACGCACAGATACGCAGTATTTT. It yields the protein CASGSQSYTQRTDTQYF.

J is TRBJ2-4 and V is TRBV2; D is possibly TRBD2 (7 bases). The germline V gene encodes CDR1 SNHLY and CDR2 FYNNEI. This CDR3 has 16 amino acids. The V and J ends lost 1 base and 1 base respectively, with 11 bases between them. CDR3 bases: TGTGCCAGCAGTGAAGTGGGGGGGGCGGCCAAAAACATTCAGTACTTC. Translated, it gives CASSEVGGAAKNIQYF.

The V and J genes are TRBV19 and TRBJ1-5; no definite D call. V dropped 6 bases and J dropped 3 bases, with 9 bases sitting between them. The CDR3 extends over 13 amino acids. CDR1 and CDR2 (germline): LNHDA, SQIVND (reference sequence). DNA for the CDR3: TGTGCCAGTAGGATCTCCCCCAATCAGCCCCAGCATTTT. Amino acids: CASRISPNQPQHF. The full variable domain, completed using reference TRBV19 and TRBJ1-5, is DGGITQSPKYLFRKEGQNVTLSCEQNLNHDAMYWYRQDPGQGLRLIYYSQIVNDFQKGDIAEGYSVSREKKESFPLTVTSAQKNPTAFYLCASRISPNQPQHFGDGTRLSIL.

The CDR3 reads CASSLWKNTEAFF. DNA of the CDR3: TGTGCCAGCAGCTTATGGAAGAACACTGAAGCTTTCTTT. V usage is TRBV11-3 and J usage is TRBJ1-1; no reliable D call. Deletions cut 2 bases from V and 1 base from J, with 5 bases between. The CDR3 has 13 residues. CDR1 and CDR2 from the germline V gene are SGHNT and YENEEA.

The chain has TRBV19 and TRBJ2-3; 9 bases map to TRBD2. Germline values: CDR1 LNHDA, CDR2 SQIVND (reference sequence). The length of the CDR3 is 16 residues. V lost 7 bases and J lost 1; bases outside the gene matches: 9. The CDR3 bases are TGTGCCAGTATCCGACATAGCGGGAGTGGCACAGATACGCAGTATTTT. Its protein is CASIRHSGSGTDTQYF.

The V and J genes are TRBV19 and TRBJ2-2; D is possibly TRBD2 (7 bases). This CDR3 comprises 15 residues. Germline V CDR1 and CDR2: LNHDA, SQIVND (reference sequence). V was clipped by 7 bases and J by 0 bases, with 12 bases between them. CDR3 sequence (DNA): TGTGCCAGTATGGGGGGGCCGTCGAACACCGGGGAGCTGTTTTTT. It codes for CASMGGPSNTGELFF.

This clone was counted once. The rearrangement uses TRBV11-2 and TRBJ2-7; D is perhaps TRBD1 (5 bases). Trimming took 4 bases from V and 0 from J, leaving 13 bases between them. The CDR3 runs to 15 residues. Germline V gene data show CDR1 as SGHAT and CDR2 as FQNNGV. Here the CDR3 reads CASSSSLGLSYEQYF. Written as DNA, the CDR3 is TGTGCCAGCAGCTCCTCGTTGGGGCTCTCCTACGAGCAGTACTTC.

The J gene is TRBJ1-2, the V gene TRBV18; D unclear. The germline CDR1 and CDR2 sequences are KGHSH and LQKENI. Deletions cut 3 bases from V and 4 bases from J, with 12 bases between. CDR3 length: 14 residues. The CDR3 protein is CASSPSPDGYGYTF. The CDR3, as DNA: TGTGCCAGCTCACCGAGTCCTGACGGCTATGGCTACACCTTC.

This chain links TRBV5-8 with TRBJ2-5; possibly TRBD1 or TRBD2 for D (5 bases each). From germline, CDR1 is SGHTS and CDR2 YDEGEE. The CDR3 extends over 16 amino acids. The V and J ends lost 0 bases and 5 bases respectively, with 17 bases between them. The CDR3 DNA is TGTGCCAGCAGCTTGGCCAAAGGGATGGGGACCGAGACCCAGTACTTC. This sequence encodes CASSLAKGMGTETQYF.

CDR3 nucleotides: TGTGCCAGCAGTTATCAAAAAGGTGGCACTGAAGCTTTCTTT. It translates to CASSYQKGGTEAFF. V is TRBV6-5 and J is TRBJ1-1, with D unresolved. V shed 3 bases and J shed 4 bases, with 12 bases lying between them. Germline loops: CDR1 MNHEY, CDR2 SVGAGI. This CDR3 region has 14 residues.

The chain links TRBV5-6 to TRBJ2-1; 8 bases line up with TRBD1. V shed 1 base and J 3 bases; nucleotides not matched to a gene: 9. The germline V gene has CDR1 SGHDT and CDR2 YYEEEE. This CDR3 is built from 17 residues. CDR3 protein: CASSLFVSRGHYNEQFF. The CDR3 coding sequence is TGTGCCAGCAGCTTGTTTGTCTCCAGGGGGCACTACAATGAGCAGTTCTTC.

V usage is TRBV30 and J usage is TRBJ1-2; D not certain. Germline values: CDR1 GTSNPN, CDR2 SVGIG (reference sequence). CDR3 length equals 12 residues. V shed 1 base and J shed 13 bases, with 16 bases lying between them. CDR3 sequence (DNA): TGTGCCTGGAGTGCCCGACCAATCATCGCCACCTTC. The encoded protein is CAWSARPIIATF.

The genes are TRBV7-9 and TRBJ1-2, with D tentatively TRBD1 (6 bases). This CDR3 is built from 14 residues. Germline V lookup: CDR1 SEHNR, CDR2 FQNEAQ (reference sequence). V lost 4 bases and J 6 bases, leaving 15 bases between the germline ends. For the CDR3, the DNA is TGTGCCAGCAGCTCTCTCGGACAGAACGATGGCTACACCTTC. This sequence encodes CASSSLGQNDGYTF.

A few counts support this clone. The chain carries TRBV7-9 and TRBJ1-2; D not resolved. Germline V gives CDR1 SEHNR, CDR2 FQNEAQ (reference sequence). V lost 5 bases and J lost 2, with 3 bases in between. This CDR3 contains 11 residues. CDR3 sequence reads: CASSANYGYTF. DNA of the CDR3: TGTGCCAGCAGCGCGAACTATGGCTACACCTTC.

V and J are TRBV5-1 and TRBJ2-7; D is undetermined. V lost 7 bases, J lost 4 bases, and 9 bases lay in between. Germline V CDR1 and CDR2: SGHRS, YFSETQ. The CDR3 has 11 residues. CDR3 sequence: CASGIIYEQYF. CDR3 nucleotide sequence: TGCGCCAGCGGAATAATTTACGAGCAGTACTTC.

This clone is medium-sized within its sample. The DNA of the CDR3 is TGTGCCAGCAGCCCTCCGAACGGGAACGAGCAGTACTTC. Its protein is CASSPPNGNEQYF. This chain links TRBV9 with TRBJ2-7; perhaps TRBD2 as D (5 bases). The CDR3 has 13 residues. V dropped 4 bases and J dropped 5 bases, with 13 bases sitting between them. Germline-derived CDR1 and CDR2 are SGDLS and YYNGEE.

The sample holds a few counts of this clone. For the CDR3, the DNA is TGTGCCAGCAGTTTATCACGTGGCCAAACTAGCGGGAGGACCGGGGAGCTGTTTTTT. This codes for CASSLSRGQTSGRTGELFF. This rearrangement joins TRBV27 to TRBJ2-2; TRBD2 matches 12 bases. Trimming at V came to 0 bases and at J to 5 bases, leaving 10 bases not matched to a gene. The CDR3 is 19 residues long. Germline CDR1 and CDR2: MNHEY and SMNVEV (reference sequence).

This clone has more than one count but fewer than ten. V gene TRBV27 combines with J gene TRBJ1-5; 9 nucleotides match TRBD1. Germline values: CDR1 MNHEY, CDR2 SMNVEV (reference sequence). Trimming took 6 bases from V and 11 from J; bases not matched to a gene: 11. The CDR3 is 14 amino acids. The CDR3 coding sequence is TGTGCCAGCAGCCCGGGACAGGGATCGGAAGCCCAGCATTTT. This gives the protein CASSPGQGSEAQHF.

The chain's CDR3 is CASSFASVRGKSYGYTF. The CDR3 coding sequence is TGTGCCAGCAGCTTTGCGTCAGTCCGGGGGAAGAGCTATGGCTACACCTTC. The V call is TRBV7-9, the J call TRBJ1-2; weak D call: TRBD1 (5 bases). The CDR3 sequence is 17 residues long. Germline V gene data show CDR1 as SEHNR and CDR2 as FQNEAQ (reference sequence). Trimming removed 3 bases at V and 4 bases at J, with 21 bases between.